This T cell receptor beta chain was captured in a study of cytomegalovirus exposure and HLA in healthy donors. The repertoire was sequenced with immunoSEQ multiplex PCR; TCRdb's copy has only in-frame clones and lacks some. The repertoire includes some 99,000 clones, about 90% of them detected once, and about 2% sits in the top ten. In the case of this clone: Its target is not known.

General study points: Listed as cytomegalovirus-associated were 164 TCR beta chains.

This CDR3 has 16 amino acids. CDR1 is SGHNT, CDR2 YENEEA, per germline. The ends were cut back, 4 bases at V and 0 bases at J, with 10 bases in the middle. The chain is built from TRBV11-3 and TRBJ2-6, with a possible D match to TRBD1 (5 bases). Sequencing was performed on PBMCs. The sequence derives from a woman in her late teens or twenties in good health and CMV-seronegative. The DNA for the CDR3 is TGTGCCAGCAGCTCCGACAGTAGCTCTGGGGCCAACGTCCTGACTTTC. It encodes CASSSDSSSGANVLTF.